This TCR beta chain comes out of a study of neurological immune-mediated disorders (dated by TCRdb to the late 2010s). Context from the whole study: Of the approximately 34 multiple sclerosis patients, about 30 had relapsing-remitting MS and 3 had secondary progressive MS. Peripheral blood TCR-beta repertoires from patients with HTLV-I-associated myelopathy (HAM/TSP), patients with multiple sclerosis, and healthy controls were compared in the study using UMI-based sequencing. Longitudinal samples, technical triplicates and paired sorted CD4+ and CD8+ T-cell subsets, alongside PBMC samples, were included among the approximately 98 TCR-beta libraries. The cohort was made up of 68 subjects, consisting of around 15 HAM/TSP patients, roughly 35 multiple sclerosis patients and roughly 20 healthy controls. Points the paper makes about the study in general: Phylogenetic analysis grouped repertoires from 18 of 34 MS patients into a cluster of related CDR3 sequences, suggesting a possible repertoire-level signature. No identical CDR3 amino acid sequences were found to be shared among expanded clones across subjects, suggesting that TCR-beta repertoires were private in all groups. No clinical or MRI features were associated with the MS cluster, and the authors said that larger cohorts are needed. TCR clonal expansion was highest in HAM/TSP patients and lowest in MS patients, with MS patients falling below even healthy controls.

cDNA synthesis used template-switch 5'RACE with a primer carrying a 10-nucleotide random unique molecular identifier tagging each TCR transcript. Every sequencing run yielded over 160 million TCR-beta sequences covering 15-18 subjects. The RNeasy kit was used to extract total RNA. The KAPA Real-time Library Amplification kit was used to amplify TCR-beta VDJ regions with primers for the TCR constant region and the 5'RACE anchor. Sample indexes and Illumina adaptors were added in a first PCR, and a second PCR then increased library yield. After purification with Ampure beads, the TCR product of roughly 650 bp was size-selected on a 2% E-gel SizeSelection system. Before pooling, library quality was assessed on a Bioanalyzer, concentration was determined with Qubit, and library quantification was performed with the Kapa Library Quantification kit. Libraries were sequenced paired-end 2 x 150 bp on an Illumina HiSeq 2500. To increase sequence diversity, about 25-31% phiX was spiked into each library pool. As for how the authors treated the data: Quality-filtered reads were processed with the UMI-based MiGEC pipeline, and over 75% of raw TCR sequences were removed by the MiGEC pipeline during error correction. IMGT germline references were used for aligning VDJ genes, and each clonotype was defined as a unique CDR3 amino acid sequence together with its V-J genes. Clonal expansion, Shannon diversity, and CDR3 relatedness (CalcPairwiseDistances, ClusterSamples) were evaluated with VDJtools, and phylogenetic trees were built with CLCbio workbench. A clone was classed as expanded if it had 8 or more unique UMIs, a cutoff based on coefficient-of-variation modelling across technical triplicates. In TCRdb, the public reads were trimmed at Q25 with fastp and aligned with MiXCR, with productive beta chains retained. Rows are combined by CDR3 protein, so each entry shows the most common genes and DNA. What appears here as the V and J calls and clone size reflects TCRdb's work, not the paper's. This sample lists tens of thousands of distinct CDR3 sequences; approximately 4.5% were detected once. The ten largest clones add up to 5.5% to 6.5% of the sample.

As for this clonotype: There is no known antigen for this receptor. The record has no base qualities; no much larger clone is one base away.

The germline V gene (reference sequence) specifies DFQATT as CDR1 and SNEGSKA as CDR2. From the cysteine through the phenylalanine, the CDR3 covers 13 amino acids. Of the read, only the CDR3 DNA is kept; its 39 bases are in frame from base 1. V was cut back by 6 bases and J by 7 bases, leaving a gap of 15 bases between them. Libraries from unsorted PBMCs were made from 2 million PBMCs kept in RNAlater at -80 degrees C until RNA extraction. The multiple sclerosis patients were enrolled in a US clinical protocol that used magnetic resonance imaging to evaluate disease progression. Peripheral blood was subjected to Ficoll-Hypaque density gradient centrifugation to isolate PBMCs, which were then cryopreserved in liquid nitrogen.

The sequenced material came from PBMCs. The sequence derives from a woman aged 60-70 years with multiple sclerosis. The chain couples TRBV20-1 to TRBJ1-4, and perhaps TRBD1 as D gene, on 6 matching bases. At the DNA level, the sequence is TGCAGTGCCCCGGGACACGAAGGTGAAAAACTGTTTTTT. It encodes CSAPGHEGEKLFF.